This entry describes one TCR beta chain. Its antigen is as yet unknown. One end of the junction is discordant with germline, which a read error may explain. The CDR3 contains 14 residues. From germline, CDR1 is SGHTA and CDR2 FQGNSA. The record originates from a study of beta chain features in type 1 diabetes. Whole-study findings and limits: Type 1 diabetes patients had moderately but significantly shorter TCRB CDR3s in all four CD4+ subsets.

Each of the CD4+ naive, central memory, regulatory and stem cell-like memory populations was sorted via CD45RO/CCR7/CD25/CD127/CD95/CD27. Investigators reverse transcribed all isolated RNA, so they sequenced expressed TCRB transcripts. Generated by immunoSEQ multiplex PCR, the TCRdb table keeps only in-frame clones and is missing some. The table includes 95,000 to 150,000 clones, about 17% detected once. The receptor's source is a man aged 25 to 45 with type 1 diabetes. The source material was central memory CD4+ T cells from blood. The chain combines TRBV7-2 with TRBJ2-7; unclear D gene. CDR3 residues: CASTLGIKSYEQYF. CDR3 nucleotides: TGTGCCAGCACCTTAGGTATAAAATCCTACGAGCAGTACTTC.